This paragraph covers one TCR beta chain sequence. Noted treatment: oral pan-JAK inhibitor, 5-10 mg twice daily. It was cDNA, reverse transcribed from extracted RNA, that served as the sequencing template. The repertoire was sequenced with immunoSEQ multiplex PCR; TCRdb's copy has only in-frame clones and lacks some. The sample carries about 220,000 clones, about 50% recorded once. The data are from a study of CD8+ T cells in alopecia areata. This CDR3 has 15 residues. Deletions cut 1 base from V and 4 bases from J, with 14 bases between. Looked up from germline, CDR1 is SGHRS and CDR2 is YFSETQ. The specimen comprised CD4+ T cells sorted from blood, sampled at week 4, from a patient treated with tofacitinib. The V gene is TRBV5-1, the J gene TRBJ2-5; D is uncertain. The receptor's source is a human donor with alopecia areata. CDR3 sequence reads: CASSLNPHQGETQYF. As DNA, the CDR3 is TGCGCCAGCAGCTTGAATCCACACCAAGGAGAGACCCAGTACTTC.